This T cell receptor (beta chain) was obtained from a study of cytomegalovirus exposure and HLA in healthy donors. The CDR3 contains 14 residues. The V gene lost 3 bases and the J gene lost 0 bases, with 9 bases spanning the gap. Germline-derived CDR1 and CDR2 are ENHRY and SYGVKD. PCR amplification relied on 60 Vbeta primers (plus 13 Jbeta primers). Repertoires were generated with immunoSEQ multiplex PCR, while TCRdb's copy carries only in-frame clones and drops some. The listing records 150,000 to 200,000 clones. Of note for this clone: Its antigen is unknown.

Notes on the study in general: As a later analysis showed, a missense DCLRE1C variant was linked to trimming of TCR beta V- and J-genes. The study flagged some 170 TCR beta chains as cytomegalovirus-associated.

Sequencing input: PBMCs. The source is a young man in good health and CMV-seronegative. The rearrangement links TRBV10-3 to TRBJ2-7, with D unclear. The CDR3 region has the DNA TGTGCCATCAGTGAACGGGTTGGCTCCTACGAGCAGTACTTC. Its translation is CAISERVGSYEQYF.